The 22 T cell receptor beta chains in this list originate from one sample, sequenced in a study of beta chain features in type 1 diabetes. The study reverse transcribed the entire isolated RNA, so it sequenced expressed TCRB transcripts. TCRdb's table, derived via immunoSEQ multiplex PCR, lists solely in-frame clones and lacks some. This table has 350,000 or so clones, 20% appearing once. Sequences were obtained from naive CD4+ T cells from blood. The receptors shown here come from a woman under 30 in good health.

The V and J genes are TRBV30 and TRBJ2-2; a possible D gene is TRBD2 (5 bases). The germline V gene has CDR1 GTSNPN and CDR2 SVGIG (reference sequence). The ends were cut back, 5 bases at V and 5 bases at J, with 9 bases in the middle. The CDR3 length is 12 residues. The CDR3 DNA reads TGTGCCTGGGGGAGAGGGACCGGGGAGCTGTTTTTT. Its protein product is CAWGRGTGELFF.

The table lists this clone with a few counts. This chain uses TRBV6-1 with TRBJ2-5, with D hard to call. The CDR3 extends over 13 amino acids. The germline gives CDR1 MNHNS, CDR2 SASEGT. With 5 bases removed from V and 1 base from J, the gap between germline ends came to 8 bases. The CDR3 sequence is CASSLYIQETQYF. CDR3 in DNA: TGTGCCAGCAGTCTTTACATCCAAGAGACCCAGTACTTC.

This clone has more than one count but fewer than ten. The chain has TRBV5-1 and TRBJ2-2; unclear D gene. The germline CDR1 and CDR2 sequences are SGHRS and YFSETQ. The V gene lost 7 bases and the J gene lost 3 bases, with 7 bases spanning the gap. The CDR3 consists of 12 residues. The CDR3 coding sequence is TGCGCCAGCCGCTCGGACACCGGGGAGCTGTTTTTT. Encoded protein: CASRSDTGELFF.

Only a few counts were recorded for this clone. The chain joins TRBV4-2 to TRBJ2-5; TRBD2 matches 8 bases. This CDR3 region has 14 residues. V trimming: 3 bases; J trimming: 2 bases; junction bases outside the gene matches: 2. CDR1 LGHNA and CDR2 YNFKEQ come from the germline V gene. The CDR3 here is CASSQSGGQETQYF. The CDR3 nucleotides read TGTGCCAGCAGCCAGTCGGGGGGGCAAGAGACCCAGTACTTC.

The chain is built from TRBV2 and TRBJ2-5, with 10 positions matching TRBD1. Per germline, CDR1 SNHLY and CDR2 FYNNEI. This CDR3 is built from 13 residues. V trimming: 7 bases; J trimming: 5 bases; junction bases outside the gene matches: 4. In DNA form, the CDR3 reads TGTGCCAGCAAGAGGGACAGGGGTGAGACCCAGTACTTC. It translates to CASKRDRGETQYF.

This clone was counted a few times. The gene calls are TRBV7-9 and TRBJ2-7; D possibly corresponds to TRBD1 (5 bases). Germline lookup yields CDR1 SEHNR and CDR2 FQNEAQ (reference sequence). The CDR3 runs to 14 residues. V lost 5 bases and J 0 bases, leaving 11 bases between the germline ends. The CDR3 coding sequence is TGTGCCAGCAGCCCCACGACAGCCTCCTACGAGCAGTACTTC. Its translation: CASSPTTASYEQYF.

This chain connects TRBV7-9 to TRBJ1-2; 7 bases are a match to TRBD1. The germline CDR1 and CDR2 sequences are SEHNR and FQNEAQ (reference sequence). V lost 3 bases, J lost 4 bases, and 2 bases stayed unmatched. The CDR3 covers 13 residues. The DNA for the CDR3 is TGTGCCAGCAGCTTGGACAGGTCCTATGGCTACACCTTC. Translating gives CASSLDRSYGYTF.

This chain uses TRBV15 with TRBJ2-1, with 10 positions matching TRBD2. With V trimmed by 4 bases and J by 4 bases, 7 bases remained unmatched. Germline loops: CDR1 LNHNV, CDR2 YYDKDF (reference sequence). The CDR3 has 16 residues. The CDR3 region is CATSNDYSGGYNEQFF. The CDR3 DNA follows: TGTGCCACCAGCAACGACTATAGCGGGGGGTACAATGAGCAGTTCTTC. The full variable domain, completed using reference TRBV15 and TRBJ2-1, is DAMVIQNPRYQVTQFGKPVTLSCSQTLNHNVMYWYQQKSSQAPKLLFHYYDKDFNNEADTPDNFQSRRPNTSFCFLDIRSPGLGDTAMYLCATSNDYSGGYNEQFFGPGTRLTVL.

This clone appeared a few times. The CDR3 loop reads CATTGTGGGETQYF. The CDR3 nucleotides read TGTGCCACTACGGGGACAGGGGGCGGAGAGACCCAGTACTTC. V and J are TRBV19 and TRBJ2-5; TRBD1 agrees at 12 bases. V trimming: 10 bases; J trimming: 4 bases; junction bases outside the gene matches: 7. The germline V gene encodes CDR1 LNHDA and CDR2 SQIVND (reference sequence). The CDR3 runs 14 residues.

The chain carries TRBV7-9 and TRBJ2-3; D remains ambiguous. Germline-derived CDR1 and CDR2 are SEHNR and FQNEAQ (reference sequence). The CDR3 loop spans 15 amino acids. The V gene lost 5 bases and the J gene lost 4 bases, with 16 bases spanning the gap. The CDR3: CASSDMGTDADTQYF. The CDR3 DNA sequence: TGTGCCAGCAGCGACATGGGCACTGATGCAGATACGCAGTATTTT. Drawing the rest from reference TRBV7-9 and TRBJ2-3, the complete variable domain is DTGVSQNPRHKITKRGQNVTFRCDPISEHNRLYWYRQTLGQGPEFLTYFQNEAQLEKSRLLSDRFSAERPKGSFSTLEIQRTEQGDSAMYLCASSDMGTDADTQYFGPGTRLTVL.

This chain connects TRBV29-1 to TRBJ2-7; D perhaps matches TRBD1 (5 bases). The length of the CDR3 is 15 residues. V lost 7 bases and J 5 bases, leaving 24 bases between the germline ends. Germline V lookup: CDR1 SQVTM, CDR2 ANQGSEA. The CDR3 spells CSALGRGGERNEQYF. The CDR3 nucleotides are TGCAGCGCCCTGGGAAGGGGCGGTGAGAGGAACGAGCAGTACTTC.

There are a few counts of this clone. The same CDR3 can be traced to other DNA sequences in this sample. The V call is TRBV18, the J call TRBJ2-1, with D maybe TRBD1 (6 bases). Per germline, CDR1 KGHSH and CDR2 LQKENI. V shed 2 bases and J shed 4 bases, with 6 bases lying between them. The CDR3 covers 13 residues. This CDR3 reads CASSPGQYNEQFF. CDR3 DNA sequence: TGTGCCAGCTCACCAGGACAGTACAATGAGCAGTTCTTC.

V usage is TRBV5-6 and J usage is TRBJ2-1; maybe TRBD1 (6 bases). The germline V gene has CDR1 SGHDT and CDR2 YYEEEE. This CDR3 is built from 17 residues. V lost 5 bases to trimming and J lost 6 bases, with 24 bases between them. This CDR3 reads CASSLTVDSTIANEQFF. The CDR3 DNA reads as TGTGCCAGCAGTCTGACGGTGGACAGTACCATTGCCAATGAGCAGTTCTTC.

The CDR3 loop is CASSRGPSRGGGDNEQFF. CDR3 nucleotide sequence: TGTGCCAGCAGCCGGGGGCCCTCCCGGGGTGGGGGGGACAATGAGCAGTTCTTC. This chain uses TRBV7-2 with TRBJ2-1; perhaps TRBD2 as D (7 bases). With 5 bases removed from V and 5 bases from J, the gap between germline ends came to 25 bases. Per the germline V gene, CDR1 is SGHTA and CDR2 is FQGNSA. This CDR3 is 18 amino acids long.

In its sample, this clone was seen a few times. The chain uses TRBV27 and TRBJ2-2, with D maybe TRBD1 (6 bases). V lost 0 bases to trimming and J lost 1 base, with 9 bases between them. Germline CDR1 is MNHEY and CDR2 is SMNVEV (reference sequence). This CDR3 is 16 amino acids long. CDR3 amino acids: CASSLSPGVNTGELFF. The CDR3, as DNA: TGTGCCAGCAGTTTATCGCCAGGGGTGAACACCGGGGAGCTGTTTTTT.

J is TRBJ1-5 and V is TRBV5-5; 7 bases are shared with TRBD1. Trimming took 4 bases from V and 0 from J; bases not matched to a gene: 7. The CDR3 runs to 16 residues. The V gene's germline CDR1 is SGHKS and CDR2 YYEKEE (reference sequence). In DNA form, the CDR3 reads TGTGCCAGCAGCGGCGTCGGGACAGTTAGCAATCAGCCCCAGCATTTT. As protein: CASSGVGTVSNQPQHF.

This clone was seen only a few times. The rearrangement joins TRBV4-3 to TRBJ2-7; maybe TRBD2 (6 bases). The CDR3 covers 13 residues. Trimming cost V 3 bases and J 4 bases, with 10 bases left between them. From germline, CDR1 is LGHNA and CDR2 YSLEER. The CDR3 spells CASSQRRGYEQYF. CDR3 DNA sequence: TGCGCCAGCAGCCAGCGGAGGGGATACGAGCAGTACTTC.

The chain joins TRBV7-9 to TRBJ2-5; D might be TRBD2 (6 bases). The CDR3 runs 12 residues. CDR1 and CDR2 (germline): SEHNR, FQNEAQ (reference sequence). The CDR3 DNA reads TGTGCTGCGGGGACCGCCCAAGAGACCCAGTACTTC. Amino acid sequence: CAAGTAQETQYF.

This clone was counted between two and nine times. This rearrangement joins TRBV7-9 to TRBJ2-5, with a possible D match to TRBD2 (6 bases). Germline V gene data show CDR1 as SEHNR and CDR2 as FQNEAQ (reference sequence). The V end was cut by 6 bases, the J end by 2 bases, with 16 bases between. CDR3 size: 15 residues. CDR3 region: CASRGRRDFQETQYF. Written as DNA, the CDR3 is TGTGCCAGCAGGGGACGACGGGACTTTCAAGAGACCCAGTACTTC.

This clone appeared a few times. The chain carries TRBV19 and TRBJ2-2; TRBD1 matches 8 bases. This CDR3 comprises 17 residues. Per germline, CDR1 LNHDA and CDR2 SQIVND (reference sequence). V trimming: 5 bases; J trimming: 0 bases; junction bases outside the gene matches: 8. CDR3 in DNA: TGTGCCAGTAGTCGGACAGGGCAATCCGCGAACACCGGGGAGCTGTTTTTT. Protein product: CASSRTGQSANTGELFF. Supplemented by reference TRBV19 and TRBJ2-2, the full variable domain reads DGGITQSPKYLFRKEGQNVTLSCEQNLNHDAMYWYRQDPGQGLRLIYYSQIVNDFQKGDIAEGYSVSREKKESFPLTVTSAQKNPTAFYLCASSRTGQSANTGELFFGEGSRLTVL.

As concerns this clone: The sample contains more than one DNA sequence encoding this CDR3. The genes are TRBV5-1 and TRBJ1-5; D remains unclear. The V end lost 0 bases, the J end lost 4 bases, and 5 bases lay between the germline ends. CDR3 size: 13 residues. The germline CDR1 and CDR2 sequences are SGHRS and YFSETQ. The CDR3 bases are TGCGCCAGCAGCTTGGCGGGGAATCAGCCCCAGCATTTT. Protein: CASSLAGNQPQHF.

This clone occurred a few times. The J gene is TRBJ1-1, the V gene TRBV5-1, with D maybe TRBD1 (6 bases). The CDR3 covers 13 residues. CDR1 and CDR2 from the germline V gene are SGHRS and YFSETQ. Trimming removed 1 base at V and 11 bases at J, with 15 bases between. CDR3: CASSLNSGQGAFF. The DNA of the CDR3 is TGCGCCAGCAGCTTGAATTCCGGGCAGGGGGCTTTCTTT.